These 19 T cell receptor beta chains share one sample of origin, sequenced in a study of T cells in Graves' hyperthyroidism and ophthalmopathy. Template material for amplifying TCR beta CDR3 regions consisted of RNA transcripts. In the first-round RT-PCR of the TCR CDR3, the HTBI primer set was used. TCRdb re-called the multiplex PCR reads through MiXCR, storing one row per CDR3 protein. This table holds fewer than 350,000 distinct CDR3 sequences, about 19% found once. Sequenced: blood. These receptors all come from a man aged 45-65 years with Graves' ophthalmopathy.

This clonotype showed up just a few times. The chain carries TRBV4-1 and TRBJ2-7, with 10 bases that match TRBD2. V trimming: 0 bases; J trimming: 0 bases; junction bases outside the gene matches: 8. CDR1 and CDR2 from the germline V gene are MGHRA and YSYEKL. This CDR3 region has 18 residues. The CDR3 here is CASSQDPKLAGLSYEQYF. DNA for the CDR3: TGCGCCAGCAGCCAAGACCCCAAACTAGCGGGACTCTCCTACGAGCAGTACTTC.

The rearrangement uses TRBV6-1 and TRBJ1-2; a possible D gene is TRBD1 (6 bases). The CDR3 loop spans 12 amino acids. V lost 9 bases and J 7 bases, leaving 15 bases between the germline ends. Per germline, CDR1 MNHNS and CDR2 SASEGT. DNA for the CDR3: TGTGCCAGTCGGGGGGGGCGCGGTGGCTACACCTTC. Translating it yields CASRGGRGGYTF.

The table lists this clonotype with many counts. CDR3 DNA sequence: TGTGCCAGCAGTATGACAGGGTTCCACGACAATGAGCAGTTCTTC. Protein product: CASSMTGFHDNEQFF. The rearrangement links TRBV12-3 or TRBV12-4 to TRBJ2-1; 7 positions agree with TRBD1. Unmatched junction bases numbered 9, after V lost 5 bases and J lost 5 bases. This CDR3 is built from 15 residues.

This clonotype was detected many times. The V call is TRBV20-1, the J call TRBJ2-7; 7 nucleotides agree with TRBD1. V shed 8 bases, J shed 0 bases, and the junction held 7 bases outside the gene matches. CDR3 length: 13 residues. The V gene's germline CDR1 is DFQATT and CDR2 SNEGSKA (reference sequence). Here the CDR3 DNA reads TGCAGTCTAGTAGGGACAGACTCCTACGAGCAGTACTTC. This codes for CSLVGTDSYEQYF.

The chain carries TRBV13 and TRBJ2-7; perhaps TRBD1 as D (6 bases). This CDR3 is built from 16 residues. CDR1 PRHDT and CDR2 FYEKMQ come from the germline V gene (reference sequence). The V gene lost 4 bases and the J gene lost 2 bases, with 18 bases spanning the gap. CDR3 DNA: TGTGCCAGCAGCTCCGCCCGCCCCGAGGGGGCCTACGAGCAGTACTTC. It translates to CASSSARPEGAYEQYF.

This clonotype was picked up many times. V usage is TRBV2 and J usage is TRBJ2-7; D gene ambiguous. CDR3 length: 11 residues. The germline V gene has CDR1 SNHLY and CDR2 FYNNEI. V was clipped by 5 bases and J by 0 bases, with 2 bases between them. The DNA for the CDR3 is TGTGCCAGCAGTAACTCCTACGAGCAGTACTTC. Amino acids: CASSNSYEQYF. The whole variable domain, filled in from reference TRBV2 and TRBJ2-7, reads EPEVTQTPSHQVTQMGQEVILRCVPISNHLYFYWYRQILGQKVEFLVSFYNNEISEKSEIFDDQFSVERPDGSNFTLKIRSTKLEDSAMYFCASSNSYEQYFGPGTRLTVT.

This sequence joins TRBV28 and TRBJ2-5; D is undetermined. Germline V gene lookup returns CDR1 MDHEN and CDR2 SYDVKM. The CDR3 extends over 13 amino acids. Trimming shortened V by 6 bases and J by 2 bases, and 10 bases separated the two germline ends. For the CDR3, the DNA is TGTGCCAGCAGAAGTAACGGGCAAGAGACCCAGTACTTC. Residues: CASRSNGQETQYF.

This clonotype has a count of ten or more. The chain carries TRBV5-1 and TRBJ2-7; D is unclear. V was pared by 0 bases and J by 0 bases, with 7 bases between. This CDR3 is 14 amino acids long. Looked up from germline, CDR1 is SGHRS and CDR2 is YFSETQ. The CDR3 DNA sequence: TGCGCCAGCAGCTTGGGAGGAGCCTCCTACGAGCAGTACTTC. Residues: CASSLGGASYEQYF.

This clonotype was counted only a few times. The rearrangement joins TRBV30 to TRBJ2-2, with 9 bases fitting TRBD1. Germline loops: CDR1 GTSNPN, CDR2 SVGIG (reference sequence). This CDR3 region has 19 residues. The ends lost 0 bases at V and 5 bases at J; junction bases unmatched: 16. DNA for the CDR3: TGTGCCTGGAGTGTACTATGGACAGGGGTAGGGCCGGATACCGGGGAGCTGTTTTTT. Its protein product is CAWSVLWTGVGPDTGELFF.

A few counts support this clonotype. The chain carries TRBV24-1 and TRBJ2-5; TRBD1 agrees at 9 bases. The CDR3 has 14 amino acids. V was clipped by 9 bases and J by 3 bases; unmatched bases: 7. Germline V gene sequence: CDR1 KGHDR, CDR2 SFDVKD. CDR3 coding DNA: TGTGCCACCGGGGAGACAGGGGGTAAAGAGACCCAGTACTTC. Its protein is CATGETGGKETQYF.

The chain is built from TRBV6-5 and TRBJ2-5, with 7 positions matching TRBD2. The trim removed 0 bases at V and 0 bases at J, leaving 10 bases unmatched. This CDR3 region has 18 residues. CDR1 and CDR2 (germline): MNHEY, SVGAGI. The CDR3 region is CASSYSSASGIYQETQYF. The CDR3 nucleotides are TGTGCCAGCAGTTACTCATCGGCTAGCGGAATCTACCAAGAGACCCAGTACTTC.

This clonotype occurred a few times. The chain employs TRBV9 and TRBJ2-2; D gene ambiguous. CDR3 length: 14 residues. The germline gives CDR1 SGDLS, CDR2 YYNGEE. With 0 bases removed from V and 8 bases from J, the gap between germline ends came to 11 bases. CDR3: CASSVAVDPGELFF. The CDR3, as DNA: TGTGCCAGCAGCGTAGCCGTGGACCCGGGGGAGCTGTTTTTT.

V usage is TRBV11-2 and J usage is TRBJ2-7; 9 nucleotides agree with TRBD2. V trimming: 1 base; J trimming: 2 bases; junction bases outside the gene matches: 9. Looked up from germline, CDR1 is SGHAT and CDR2 is FQNNGV. This CDR3 region has 17 residues. The CDR3 region has the DNA TGTGCCAGCAGCTTAGCCTCCGGGACTAGCAGGACCTACGAGCAGTACTTC. Its protein is CASSLASGTSRTYEQYF.

The V call is TRBV7-8, the J call TRBJ1-1, with D hard to call. CDR1 is SGHVS, CDR2 FQNEAQ, per germline. Deletions cut 2 bases from V and 5 bases from J, with 9 bases between. The CDR3 is 13 residues long. The CDR3 loop is CASSLTSRTEAFF. The CDR3 DNA sequence: TGTGCCAGCAGCTTAACCTCTAGGACTGAAGCTTTCTTT.

The genes are TRBV30 and TRBJ2-3, with D tentatively TRBD2 (6 bases). Germline CDR1 reads GTSNPN; CDR2 reads SVGIG (reference sequence). CDR3 size: 13 residues. Trimming shortened V by 3 bases and J by 6 bases, and 13 bases separated the two germline ends. In DNA, the CDR3 is TGTGCCTGGAGCGACGGAGGGTACGATACGCAGTATTTT. Its protein product is CAWSDGGYDTQYF.

This clonotype was seen many times. The chain has TRBV11-2 and TRBJ2-7; 13 bases fit TRBD2. Germline loops: CDR1 SGHAT, CDR2 FQNNGV. V shed 5 bases, J shed 7 bases, and the junction held 5 bases outside the gene matches. The CDR3 totals 14 residues. This CDR3 reads CASSGGTSGIEQYF. The CDR3 nucleotides are TGTGCCAGCAGCGGCGGGACTAGCGGGATAGAGCAGTACTTC.

This clonotype was seen at least ten times. The CDR3 region is CASMDLAKNIQYF. Written as DNA, the CDR3 is TGTGCCAGCATGGACCTAGCCAAAAACATTCAGTACTTC. The V call is TRBV12-3 or TRBV12-4, the J call TRBJ2-4; no reliable D call. Between the trimmed V and J ends, which lost 7 bases and 0 bases, there was a span of 7 bases. This CDR3 is built from 13 residues.

In its sample, this clonotype was seen a few times. The chain has TRBV20-1 and TRBJ1-5; 8 nucleotides match TRBD1. V gave up 5 bases and J gave up 0 bases; unmatched junction bases: 9. Germline V gives CDR1 DFQATT, CDR2 SNEGSKA (reference sequence). This CDR3 has 16 residues. The CDR3: CSARTTGGNSNQPQHF. CDR3 in DNA: TGCAGTGCTCGAACTACAGGGGGAAATAGCAATCAGCCCCAGCATTTT.

The chain employs TRBV20-1 and TRBJ1-4; 10 bases are a match to TRBD1. The V gene's germline CDR1 is DFQATT and CDR2 SNEGSKA (reference sequence). The V gene end was trimmed by 5 bases and the J gene end by 5 bases; junction bases not matched to a gene: 5. This CDR3 contains 14 residues. CDR3 loop: CSASRTGGNEKLFF. DNA for the CDR3: TGCAGTGCTTCACGGACAGGGGGAAATGAAAAACTGTTTTTT.